A selection of T cell receptor beta chains follows, all from one sample in a study of sequential checkpoint blockade in melanoma. TCRdb's copy holds only in-frame clones and misses some; the assay was immunoSEQ multiplex PCR. Here the sample spans some 3,000 clones, roughly 20% being singletons. The sample in question was tumor tissue (inferred from file names), obtained from a patient given nivolumab and ipilimumab in sequence. The source is a human donor with melanoma. CDR3s include the opening cysteine and the closing phenylalanine or tryptophan. Fields, in order: D gene, clone size, J gene, V gene, CDR3 protein, CDR3 DNA. The D gene is left open where the match is weak. Clone size is not always given. Where it is, it says once, few, many or a class for expanded clones.

>.|few|TRBJ2-7|TRBV6-8
CASSYSNRLPQLF
TGTGCCAGCAGTTACTCGAACCGGCTACCTCAGCTCTTC
>TRBD1|.|TRBJ1-1|TRBV6-8
CASSRSPQGQRNTEAFF
TGTGCCAGCAGCCGAAGCCCCCAGGGACAGCGAAACACTGAAGCTTTCTTT
>.|medium-sized|TRBJ1-1|TRBV6-8
CASSYSSRRPGGAFF
TGTGCCAGCAGTTACTCCTCCCGACGCCCCGGTGGAGCTTTCTTT
>.|few|TRBJ2-2|TRBV28
CASSLLSPNTGELFF
TGTGCCAGCAGTTTACTTAGCCCGAACACCGGGGAGCTGTTTTTT
>TRBD1|few|TRBJ2-1|TRBV6-8
CASLGGGTGGYNEQFF
TGTGCGAGTCTAGGGGGCGGGACAGGGGGCTACAATGAGCAGTTCTTC
>.|many|TRBJ2-7|TRBV4-1
CASSLVSSYEQYF
TGCGCCAGCAGCCTCGTCTCTTCCTACGAGCAGTACTTC
>.|.|TRBJ2-2|TRBV5-1
CASSLSAGGTGELFF
TGCGCCAGCAGCTTGTCGGCAGGCGGTACCGGGGAGCTGTTTTTT
>.|once|TRBJ1-3|TRBV5-1
CASSLGVSGGNTIYF
TGCGCCAGCAGCTTGGGAGTGTCCGGTGGAAACACCATATATTTT
>TRBD2|.|TRBJ2-7|TRBV11-3
CASSWVAGGEYEQYF
TGTGCCAGCAGCTGGGTAGCGGGGGGGGAGTACGAGCAGTACTTC
>TRBD1|many|TRBJ2-7|TRBV11-3
CASSPGTGESYEQYF
TGTGCCAGCAGTCCAGGGACAGGGGAGAGCTACGAGCAGTACTTC
>.|medium-sized|TRBJ2-2|TRBV28
CASSLAGLGTGELFF
TGTGCCAGCAGTTTGGCTGGGTTGGGCACCGGGGAGCTGTTTTTT
>.|.|TRBJ2-1|TRBV30
CASRSSYNEQFF
TGTGCCTCCCGTAGCTCCTACAATGAGCAGTTCTTC
>.|few|TRBJ1-2|TRBV6-8
CASSPLTGSKYGYTF
TGTGCCAGCAGTCCGCTGACCGGGAGTAAGTATGGCTACACCTTC
>.|few|TRBJ1-2|TRBV30
CAWSVGRGIYGYTF
TGTGCCTGGAGTGTAGGTCGCGGAATTTATGGCTACACCTTC
>TRBD1|.|TRBJ2-1|TRBV4-1
CASSQDLTGGYNEQFF
TGCGCCAGCAGCCAAGATCTAACAGGGGGCTACAATGAGCAGTTCTTC
>TRBD1|.|TRBJ2-3|TRBV5-1
CASSLDPQGFGTDTQYF
TGCGCCAGCAGCTTGGACCCACAGGGGTTTGGCACAGATACGCAGTATTTT
>TRBD1|.|TRBJ1-5|TRBV6-8
CASSYSPGQGQINQPQHF
TGTGCCAGCAGTTACTCCCCAGGACAGGGGCAAATAAATCAGCCCCAGCATTTT